The 26 T cell receptor beta chains below were found in one sample sequenced in a study of cytomegalovirus exposure and HLA in healthy donors. Both 60 Vbeta primers and 13 Jbeta primers went into the PCR. Sequenced by immunoSEQ multiplex PCR; TCRdb stores in-frame clones only, minus some. Altogether under 200,000 clones are present, approximately 70% being singletons, with the ten largest covering about 2%. The specimen sequenced was PBMCs. The receptors here all came from a woman younger than 45 in good health and CMV-seronegative.

The rearrangement uses TRBV5-4 and TRBJ1-6; a weak D match, TRBD1 (6 bases). Trimming removed 4 bases at V and 7 bases at J, with 21 bases between. CDR3 length: 17 residues. The germline V gene has CDR1 SGHNT and CDR2 YYREEE (reference sequence). CDR3 DNA sequence: TGTGCCAGCAGCGCAGGAACCTTAACAGGGTCGAATTCACCCCTCCACTTT. Residues: CASSAGTLTGSNSPLHF.

The V call is TRBV7-9, the J call TRBJ1-5; TRBD1 matches at 8 bases. The V gene's germline CDR1 is SEHNR and CDR2 FQNEAQ (reference sequence). This CDR3 contains 16 residues. V shed 4 bases, J shed 1 base, and the junction held 6 bases outside the gene matches. The CDR3 DNA follows: TGTGCCAGCAGCTCAACAGGGGGTGGGAGCAATCAGCCCCAGCATTTT. Protein: CASSSTGGGSNQPQHF. Full variable domain (rest looked up from reference TRBV7-9 and TRBJ1-5): DTGVSQNPRHKITKRGQNVTFRCDPISEHNRLYWYRQTLGQGPEFLTYFQNEAQLEKSRLLSDRFSAERPKGSFSTLEIQRTEQGDSAMYLCASSSTGGGSNQPQHFGDGTRLSIL.

The chain links TRBV5-6 to TRBJ2-1; TRBD2 might be the D (6 bases). The CDR3 loop spans 16 amino acids. Trimming removed 1 base from V and 0 bases from J, with 11 bases in between. Germline V gene sequence: CDR1 SGHDT, CDR2 YYEEEE. The DNA of the CDR3 is TGTGCCAGCAGCTTGTACTCCGGGAGCTCCTACAATGAGCAGTTCTTC. Translating it yields CASSLYSGSSYNEQFF.

This chain connects TRBV4-1 to TRBJ1-2; tentatively, D is TRBD1 (6 bases). The V end lost 3 bases, the J end lost 5 bases, and 25 bases lay between the germline ends. The CDR3 has 18 residues. From germline, CDR1 is MGHRA and CDR2 YSYEKL. The CDR3 protein is CASSQIRGREGRRYGYTF. In DNA form, the CDR3 reads TGCGCCAGCAGCCAGATCAGGGGACGCGAGGGAAGACGTTATGGCTACACCTTC.

The V gene is TRBV2, the J gene TRBJ2-1, with 7 bases matching TRBD2. From germline, CDR1 is SNHLY and CDR2 FYNNEI. The CDR3 totals 14 residues. Germline trimming cut 7 bases from V and 1 base from J; bases unmatched to any gene: 4. CDR3 nucleotide sequence: TGTGCCAGCACCAGCGGGGAATCCTACAATGAGCAGTTCTTC. Encoded protein: CASTSGESYNEQFF.

This clone was seen just once. V is TRBV11-2 and J is TRBJ2-6; 11 nucleotides align to TRBD2. The CDR3 has 19 amino acids. The germline CDR1 and CDR2 sequences are SGHAT and FQNNGV. Unmatched junction bases numbered 11, after V lost 3 bases and J lost 4 bases. The CDR3 sequence is CASSFPRGLAALGANVLTF. The CDR3 DNA follows: TGTGCCAGCAGCTTCCCCAGGGGACTAGCGGCCCTCGGGGCCAACGTCCTGACTTTC.

This sequence joins TRBV4-1 and TRBJ2-3, with D possibly TRBD2 on 5 matching bases. The CDR3 sequence is 20 residues long. Germline values: CDR1 MGHRA, CDR2 YSYEKL. The ends were cut back, 1 base at V and 14 bases at J, with 37 bases in the middle. CDR3 bases: TGCGCCAGCAGCCAAGGAGGCGGCGGGCCCTCTCCGAAATTTCGCGTTTCTCCGTATTTT. Protein: CASSQGGGGPSPKFRVSPYF.

The chain links TRBV29-1 to TRBJ2-2; D possibly corresponds to TRBD1 (6 bases). This CDR3 is 13 amino acids long. Deletions cut 7 bases from V and 0 bases from J, with 9 bases between. Per germline, CDR1 SQVTM and CDR2 ANQGSEA. The chain's CDR3 is CSADSPNTGELFF. The CDR3, as DNA: TGCAGCGCGGACAGCCCGAACACCGGGGAGCTGTTTTTT.

In this sample, this clone turned up a few times. The rearrangement joins TRBV11-2 to TRBJ2-7; TRBD2 aligns across 10 bases. Germline V lookup: CDR1 SGHAT, CDR2 FQNNGV. The V and J ends lost 2 bases and 2 bases, in that order; junction bases with no gene match: 6. This CDR3 spans 16 amino acids. CDR3 loop: CASSLWGTSATYEQYF. CDR3 in DNA: TGTGCCAGCAGCTTATGGGGGACTAGCGCAACCTACGAGCAGTACTTC.

This chain links TRBV2 with TRBJ1-1; D is ambiguous. The CDR3 is 12 residues long. V gave up 8 bases and J gave up 8 bases, with 15 bases separating them. Germline assignment: CDR1 SNHLY and CDR2 FYNNEI. CDR3 loop: CASQEDPREAFF. The CDR3 DNA reads TGTGCCAGCCAGGAGGATCCTAGGGAAGCTTTCTTT.

This clone was detected a few times. The V gene is TRBV6-6, the J gene TRBJ2-7, with D unresolved. In germline, CDR1 is MNHNY, CDR2 SVGAGI (reference sequence). With 0 bases removed from V and 4 bases from J, the gap between germline ends came to 7 bases. The CDR3 length is 13 residues. The CDR3: CASSYSGQYEQYF. In DNA form, the CDR3 reads TGTGCCAGCAGTTACTCGGGCCAGTACGAGCAGTACTTC.

This clone has just a few counts. For the CDR3, the DNA is TGTGCCACCAGCAGAGTCGGGAGCTATGGCTACACCTTC. Translating gives CATSRVGSYGYTF. J is TRBJ1-2 and V is TRBV15; D is ambiguous. CDR3 length: 13 residues. The V gene's germline CDR1 is LNHNV and CDR2 YYDKDF (reference sequence). V lost 1 base to trimming and J lost 4 bases, with 7 bases between them. Full variable domain (rest looked up from reference TRBV15 and TRBJ1-2): DAMVIQNPRYQVTQFGKPVTLSCSQTLNHNVMYWYQQKSSQAPKLLFHYYDKDFNNEADTPDNFQSRRPNTSFCFLDIRSPGLGDTAMYLCATSRVGSYGYTFGSGTRLTVV.

The V and J genes are TRBV5-6 and TRBJ1-1; no clear D. CDR3 size: 16 residues. Germline-derived CDR1 and CDR2 are SGHDT and YYEEEE. V lost 0 bases, J lost 3 bases, and 15 bases lay in between. This CDR3 is CASSLGGRVLDTEAFF. The CDR3 region has the DNA TGTGCCAGCAGCTTGGGTGGGAGGGTTTTGGACACTGAAGCTTTCTTT.

The chain carries TRBV11-3 and TRBJ1-2; D unresolved. The CDR3 has 15 amino acids. Trimming removed 2 bases at V and 0 bases at J, with 10 bases between. Germline-derived CDR1 and CDR2 are SGHNT and YENEEA. CDR3 residues: CASSLMGKSNYGYTF. In DNA, the CDR3 is TGTGCCAGCAGCTTAATGGGCAAGTCTAACTATGGCTACACCTTC.

V is TRBV15 and J is TRBJ1-4; 7 bases are shared with TRBD1. This CDR3 comprises 16 residues. Losses at the gene ends were 0 bases for V and 7 bases for J; bases not matched to a gene: 8. Germline V CDR1 and CDR2: LNHNV, YYDKDF (reference sequence). The chain's CDR3 is CATSRDRGRGAEKLFF. The DNA for the CDR3 is TGTGCCACCAGCAGAGATCGGGGCAGGGGGGCTGAAAAACTGTTTTTT.

In this sample, this clone turned up once. The chain links TRBV7-2 to TRBJ1-5; D is ambiguous. The CDR3 extends over 12 amino acids. Germline values: CDR1 SGHTA, CDR2 FQGNSA. V was pared by 5 bases and J by 10 bases, with 12 bases between. CDR3 protein: CASSRENEPQHF. In nucleotides, the CDR3 is TGTGCCAGCAGCCGAGAGAATGAACCCCAGCATTTT.

The rearrangement joins TRBV25-1 to TRBJ2-1; TRBD2 might be the D (5 bases). The CDR3 has 15 amino acids. Germline CDR1 reads MGHDK; CDR2 reads SYGVNS. The V and J ends lost 4 bases and 4 bases respectively, with 14 bases between them. CDR3 in amino acids: CASSGGRLLYNEQFF. The CDR3 DNA reads TGTGCCAGCAGTGGCGGGCGCCTCCTTTACAATGAGCAGTTCTTC.

V usage is TRBV7-3 and J usage is TRBJ2-1; TRBD2 agrees at 10 bases. Germline assignment: CDR1 SGHTA and CDR2 FQGTGA. This CDR3 has 16 amino acids. V trimming: 5 bases; J trimming: 4 bases; junction bases outside the gene matches: 8. CDR3 sequence: CASSPSGRAAYNEQFF. CDR3 nucleotides: TGTGCCAGCAGCCCGAGCGGGAGGGCCGCGTACAATGAGCAGTTCTTC.

The CDR3, as DNA: TGTGCCAGCAGCGTAGGCAGCGGGGTGAGCACAGATACGCAGTATTTT. Protein: CASSVGSGVSTDTQYF. The chain carries TRBV9 and TRBJ2-3, with 7 nucleotides matching TRBD2. Germline V lookup: CDR1 SGDLS, CDR2 YYNGEE. The CDR3 length is 16 residues. The junction had 4 bases not matched to a gene; V was cut back by 0 bases and J by 0 bases.

V usage is TRBV5-1 and J usage is TRBJ1-1; no definite D call. The germline V gene has CDR1 SGHRS and CDR2 YFSETQ. V lost 2 bases, J lost 3 bases, and 26 bases lay in between. The CDR3 contains 19 residues. CDR3 bases: TGCGCCAGCAGCTTATCTACAGAACCCAAACCATGGCGGGACACTGAAGCTTTCTTT. This encodes CASSLSTEPKPWRDTEAFF.

This clone has just a few counts. The gene calls are TRBV7-6 and TRBJ1-3; 8 positions match TRBD1. The CDR3 consists of 14 residues. Germline V CDR1 and CDR2: SGHVS, FNYEAQ. Losses at the gene ends were 5 bases for V and 4 bases for J; bases not matched to a gene: 4. CDR3 region: CASSQTGGGNTIYF. Written as DNA, the CDR3 is TGTGCCAGCAGCCAAACAGGGGGAGGAAACACCATATATTTT.

The rearrangement links TRBV5-8 to TRBJ2-7; D ambiguous. The CDR3 is made up of 13 amino acids. In germline, CDR1 is SGHTS, CDR2 YDEGEE. V was shortened by 2 bases and J by 4 bases, with 10 bases between the two germline ends. The CDR3 protein is CASSFGPEYEQYF. CDR3 nucleotide sequence: TGTGCCAGCAGCTTTGGGCCTGAATACGAGCAGTACTTC.

This clone was recorded a few times. The chain links TRBV9 to TRBJ2-6, with D possibly matching TRBD1 (6 bases). Germline lookup yields CDR1 SGDLS and CDR2 YYNGEE. Trimming stripped 0 bases from V and 2 bases from J, with 12 bases between. The CDR3 contains 17 residues. CDR3 in amino acids: CASSVGAGAAGANVLTF. CDR3 nucleotides: TGTGCCAGCAGCGTAGGTGCAGGGGCTGCTGGGGCCAACGTCCTGACTTTC.

The V gene is TRBV7-9, the J gene TRBJ2-3; unclear D gene. With 6 bases removed from V and 3 bases from J, the gap between germline ends came to 7 bases. CDR3 size: 12 residues. From germline, CDR1 is SEHNR and CDR2 FQNEAQ (reference sequence). The CDR3, as DNA: TGTGCCAGCAGTTACGCGACAGATACGCAGTATTTT. Protein sequence: CASSYATDTQYF.

The genes are TRBV2 and TRBJ2-5; 8 bases fit TRBD1. Germline V gives CDR1 SNHLY, CDR2 FYNNEI. The V and J ends lost 4 bases and 4 bases, in that order; junction bases with no gene match: 11. The CDR3 is 16 residues long. The CDR3, as DNA: TGTGCCAGCAGTGCGAGGGCAGGGGGCTTGGGAGAGACCCAGTACTTC. Protein product: CASSARAGGLGETQYF.

This clone was picked up a small number of times. This chain connects TRBV27 to TRBJ2-1, with unresolved D. Trimming took off 2 bases at V and 12 bases at J, with 11 bases between the two ends. The germline V gene encodes CDR1 MNHEY and CDR2 SMNVEV (reference sequence). There are 12 residues in the CDR3. The CDR3 here is CASSLLGGVQFF. CDR3 DNA sequence: TGTGCCAGCAGTTTACTCGGCGGCGTGCAGTTCTTC.